Below are 27 T cell receptor beta chains sequenced from a single sample in a study of cytomegalovirus exposure and HLA in healthy donors. The PCR ran on 60 Vbeta and 13 Jbeta primers. Some clones are missing from TCRdb's copy, which holds only in-frame ones; the method was immunoSEQ multiplex PCR. Among about 91,000 clones, 85% to 90% were seen once, and the ten largest hold about 2.5%. The sequenced material came from PBMCs. Receptors originate from a man younger than 35 in good health and CMV-seronegative.

This chain connects TRBV11-3 to TRBJ2-7; D may be TRBD1 (6 bases). Trimming removed 0 bases at V and 6 bases at J, with 9 bases between. The CDR3 length is 13 residues. Germline-derived CDR1 and CDR2 are SGHNT and YENEEA. In nucleotides, the CDR3 is TGTGCCAGCAGCTTAGAGGGACATTCCGAGCAGTACTTC. Its translation: CASSLEGHSEQYF.

This chain links TRBV2 with TRBJ2-5; a weak D match, TRBD2 (6 bases). This CDR3 is 10 amino acids long. Trimming stripped 5 bases from V and 11 bases from J, with 9 bases between. Germline V CDR1 and CDR2: SNHLY, FYNNEI. The CDR3 sequence: CASSYREQYF. CDR3 in DNA: TGTGCCAGCAGTTACCGGGAGCAGTACTTC.

As concerns this clone: The sample holds other DNA sequences that translate to the same CDR3. The gene calls are TRBV5-5 and TRBJ2-2; D is possibly TRBD2 (6 bases). V was clipped by 0 bases and J by 3 bases, with 12 bases between them. The CDR3 is made up of 16 amino acids. Looked up from germline, CDR1 is SGHKS and CDR2 is YYEKEE (reference sequence). CDR3 nucleotide sequence: TGTGCCAGCAGCTTGGACATGGCGGGGTACACCGGGGAGCTGTTTTTT. Translating gives CASSLDMAGYTGELFF.

This chain connects TRBV7-2 to TRBJ2-1, with 9 nucleotides matching TRBD2. The germline V gene encodes CDR1 SGHTA and CDR2 FQGNSA. Germline trimming cut 3 bases from V and 4 bases from J; bases unmatched to any gene: 1. This CDR3 has 14 residues. CDR3 sequence: CASSLGLAYNEQFF. DNA for the CDR3: TGTGCCAGCAGCTTGGGACTAGCTTACAATGAGCAGTTCTTC.

The genes are TRBV4-3 and TRBJ2-7; D may be TRBD2 (6 bases). V shed 10 bases and J shed 4 bases, with 8 bases lying between them. CDR3 size: 10 residues. From germline, CDR1 is LGHNA and CDR2 YSLEER. The CDR3 reads CATTSYEQYF. CDR3 nucleotides: TGCGCCACGACTAGTTACGAGCAGTACTTC.

The genes are TRBV19 and TRBJ2-1; 7 bases line up with TRBD2. The CDR3 runs 18 residues. Per germline, CDR1 LNHDA and CDR2 SQIVND (reference sequence). V shed 4 bases, J shed 7 bases, and the junction held 19 bases outside the gene matches. In nucleotides, the CDR3 is TGTGCCAGTAGTACCCCCGAGATTTTTTGGGAGGGAAGAAATGAGCAGTTCTTC. Its protein is CASSTPEIFWEGRNEQFF.

This sequence joins TRBV11-2 and TRBJ1-1, with D unresolved. V lost 2 bases and J lost 0, with 7 bases in between. Germline CDR1 reads SGHAT; CDR2 reads FQNNGV. The CDR3 covers 14 residues. The CDR3 reads CASSLKHMNTEAFF. The DNA of the CDR3 is TGTGCCAGCAGCTTAAAACATATGAACACTGAAGCTTTCTTT.

This clone occurred once. V gene TRBV5-1 combines with J gene TRBJ1-2; 8 positions agree with TRBD1. V shed 5 bases, J shed 3 bases, and the junction held 6 bases outside the gene matches. In germline, CDR1 is SGHRS, CDR2 YFSETQ. This CDR3 region has 14 residues. The CDR3 protein is CASSPQGADYGYTF. The CDR3 region has the DNA TGCGCCAGCAGTCCCCAGGGGGCGGACTATGGCTACACCTTC.

V usage is TRBV28 and J usage is TRBJ2-4; 7 bases fit TRBD1. J lost 6 bases, V lost 4 bases, and 9 bases had no gene match. Germline V lookup: CDR1 MDHEN, CDR2 SYDVKM. This CDR3 comprises 15 residues. CDR3 nucleotide sequence: TGTGCCAGCAGTTCGGGATGGACAGGATCAAACATTCAGTACTTC. Protein: CASSSGWTGSNIQYF. Full variable domain (missing parts from reference TRBV28 and TRBJ2-4): DVKVTQSSRYLVKRTGEKVFLECVQDMDHENMFWYRQDPGLGLRLIYFSYDVKMKEKGDIPEGYSVSREKKERFSLILESASTNQTSMYLCASSSGWTGSNIQYFGAGTRLSVL.

This rearrangement joins TRBV28 to TRBJ1-5; a weak D match, TRBD1 (5 bases). The ends were cut back, 6 bases at V and 8 bases at J, with 17 bases in the middle. CDR1 and CDR2 from the germline V gene are MDHEN and SYDVKM. The CDR3 consists of 14 residues. CDR3 amino acids: CASSSMRGFKPQHF. The CDR3 nucleotides are TGTGCCAGCAGCTCCATGCGGGGGTTTAAGCCCCAGCATTTT.

The chain has TRBV7-9 and TRBJ2-7, with 7 positions matching TRBD2. Germline V lookup: CDR1 SEHNR, CDR2 FQNEAQ (reference sequence). The CDR3 runs 14 residues. The V gene end was trimmed by 7 bases and the J gene end by 0 bases; junction bases not matched to a gene: 6. The CDR3 region has the DNA TGTGCCAGCACCCTAACTAGCGCCTCCTACGAGCAGTACTTC. Translating gives CASTLTSASYEQYF.

The chain combines TRBV27 with TRBJ2-2; 10 bases map to TRBD2. The J segment lost 5 bases and the V segment lost 3 bases, leaving 3 bases of the junction unmatched. The CDR3 loop spans 15 amino acids. Germline assignment: CDR1 MNHEY and CDR2 SMNVEV (reference sequence). The CDR3 DNA follows: TGTGCCAGCAGTTTCAAGCGGGAGGGGACCGGGGAGCTGTTTTTT. It encodes CASSFKREGTGELFF.

The chain combines TRBV10-3 with TRBJ1-4; possible D gene TRBD1, 6 bases. The ends were cut back, 0 bases at V and 7 bases at J, with 15 bases in the middle. Germline values: CDR1 ENHRY, CDR2 SYGVKD. This CDR3 contains 16 residues. CDR3 sequence reads: CAISESPGGLFEKLFF. The CDR3 DNA follows: TGTGCCATCAGTGAGTCGCCGGGGGGCTTGTTTGAAAAACTGTTTTTT.

J is TRBJ2-3 and V is TRBV6-4; 7 positions agree with TRBD2. V lost 6 bases, J lost 0 bases, and 9 bases stayed unmatched. CDR3 length: 16 residues. Germline V gene lookup returns CDR1 MRHNA and CDR2 SNTAGT. For the CDR3, the DNA is TGTGCCAGCAGCGCCTCCGGGGAGGGGAGCACAGATACGCAGTATTTT. Translated: CASSASGEGSTDTQYF.

The chain has TRBV4-2 and TRBJ2-5; the match to TRBD2 covers 9 bases. CDR1 is LGHNA, CDR2 YNFKEQ, per germline. This CDR3 has 17 residues. Germline trimming cut 0 bases from V and 7 bases from J; bases unmatched to any gene: 12. The CDR3 region is CASSQEPSGISGATQYF. DNA for the CDR3: TGTGCCAGCAGCCAAGAACCTAGCGGGATTTCAGGGGCGACCCAGTACTTC.

V usage is TRBV9 and J usage is TRBJ1-4; weak D call: TRBD1 (6 bases). There are 16 residues in the CDR3. Germline V gene data show CDR1 as SGDLS and CDR2 as YYNGEE. The germline V and J ends were trimmed by 0 bases and 8 bases, with 17 bases remaining between them. The CDR3: CASSVDREGFGEKLFF. The CDR3, as DNA: TGTGCCAGCAGCGTAGACAGGGAGGGGTTCGGCGAAAAACTGTTTTTT.

A remark on this clone: The sample carries other DNA sequences with the same CDR3. The chain combines TRBV7-2 with TRBJ2-1, with 12 bases aligning to TRBD2. With V trimmed by 7 bases and J by 2 bases, 6 bases remained unmatched. CDR1 SGHTA and CDR2 FQGNSA come from the germline V gene. The CDR3 contains 16 residues. CDR3 region: CASTTTSGRTYNEQFF. CDR3 bases: TGTGCCAGCACCACCACTAGCGGGAGGACCTACAATGAGCAGTTCTTC.

Here the CDR3 reads CASSYAQRAGDEAFF. For the CDR3, the DNA is TGTGCCAGCAGTTACGCACAGAGGGCAGGGGATGAAGCTTTCTTT. This rearrangement joins TRBV6-5 to TRBJ1-1, with D possibly being TRBD1 (6 bases). The CDR3 runs 15 residues. The germline CDR1 and CDR2 sequences are MNHEY and SVGAGI. Trimming stripped 2 bases from V and 7 bases from J, with 17 bases between.

The rearrangement uses TRBV5-1 and TRBJ1-4; D unclear. This CDR3 is built from 14 residues. The germline CDR1 and CDR2 sequences are SGHRS and YFSETQ. V was shortened by 4 bases and J by 0 bases, with 7 bases between the two germline ends. The CDR3 region has the DNA TGCGCCAGCAGCCCACTCCCAACTAATGAAAAACTGTTTTTT. Protein: CASSPLPTNEKLFF. Using reference TRBV5-1 and TRBJ1-4 for the parts outside the CDR3, the full variable domain is KAGVTQTPRYLIKTRGQQVTLSCSPISGHRSVSWYQQTPGQGLQFLFEYFSETQRNKGNFPGRFSGRQFSNSRSEMNVSTLELGDSALYLCASSPLPTNEKLFFGSGTQLSVL.

The chain joins TRBV11-2 to TRBJ1-1; 12 bases are a match to TRBD1. V gave up 5 bases and J gave up 4 bases; unmatched junction bases: 5. Germline values: CDR1 SGHAT, CDR2 FQNNGV. The length of the CDR3 is 15 residues. CDR3 sequence: CASSPRDRGPTEAFF. CDR3 coding DNA: TGTGCCAGCAGCCCCCGGGACAGGGGGCCCACTGAAGCTTTCTTT.

The chain recombines TRBV18 with TRBJ2-7, with D tentatively TRBD1 (6 bases). Per the germline V gene, CDR1 is KGHSH and CDR2 is LQKENI. This CDR3 is 15 amino acids long. With 2 bases removed from V and 7 bases from J, the gap between germline ends came to 18 bases. For the CDR3, the DNA is TGTGCCAGCTCACCATCAACCAGGGGACCAGGGGAGCAGTACTTC. This sequence encodes CASSPSTRGPGEQYF.

This sequence joins TRBV11-2 and TRBJ2-1; TRBD1 agrees at 7 bases. V was pared by 3 bases and J by 5 bases, with 7 bases of the junction left unmatched. This CDR3 is built from 15 residues. From germline, CDR1 is SGHAT and CDR2 FQNNGV. The CDR3, as DNA: TGTGCCAGCAGCTTTTCATGGACAGGAAACAATGAGCAGTTCTTC. Protein product: CASSFSWTGNNEQFF.

V gene TRBV5-6 combines with J gene TRBJ1-6; tentative D call: TRBD1 (6 bases). Germline V CDR1 and CDR2: SGHDT, YYEEEE. The V end lost 4 bases, the J end lost 11 bases, and 19 bases lay between the germline ends. The CDR3 consists of 15 residues. The CDR3 region is CASSRQDSSHTPLHF. Here the CDR3 DNA reads TGTGCCAGCAGCCGACAGGACAGTTCACACACACCCCTCCACTTT.

In its sample, this clone was seen a few times. V and J are TRBV29-1 and TRBJ2-5; 12 nucleotides match TRBD2. The junction had 1 base not matched to a gene; V was cut back by 5 bases and J by 0 bases. There are 14 residues in the CDR3. The V gene's germline CDR1 is SQVTM and CDR2 ANQGSEA. The DNA of the CDR3 is TGCAGCGTTACTAGCGGGAGGCACCAAGAGACCCAGTACTTC. Its protein product is CSVTSGRHQETQYF. The full variable domain, completed using reference TRBV29-1 and TRBJ2-5, is SAVISQKPSRDICQRGTSLTIQCQVDSQVTMMFWYRQQPGQSLTLIATANQGSEATYESGFVIDKFPISRPNLTFSTLTVSNMSPEDSSIYLCSVTSGRHQETQYFGPGTRLLVL.

The rearrangement uses TRBV25-1 and TRBJ1-2; perhaps TRBD1 as D (6 bases). Looked up from germline, CDR1 is MGHDK and CDR2 is SYGVNS. The CDR3 runs 15 residues. The germline V and J ends were trimmed by 3 bases and 1 base, with 12 bases remaining between them. DNA of the CDR3: TGTGCCAGCAGTGACCACAGGGCAGTTAACTATGGCTACACCTTC. This codes for CASSDHRAVNYGYTF.

V is TRBV14 and J is TRBJ2-6; the match to TRBD1 covers 7 bases. The CDR3 runs to 20 residues. Germline CDR1 reads SGHDN; CDR2 reads FVKESK. V shed 0 bases, J shed 2 bases, and the junction held 13 bases outside the gene matches. The CDR3 DNA reads as TGTGCCAGCAGCCAAGAAGGGCCCAGACAGGGAAGAGCTGGGGCCAACGTCCTGACTTTC. Protein sequence: CASSQEGPRQGRAGANVLTF. Filled out from reference TRBV14 and TRBJ2-6, the complete variable domain reads EAGVTQFPSHSVIEKGQTVTLRCDPISGHDNLYWYRRVMGKEIKFLLHFVKESKQDESGMPNNRFLAERTGGTYSTLKVQPAELEDSGVYFCASSQEGPRQGRAGANVLTFGAGSRLTVL.

J is TRBJ2-1 and V is TRBV14; 12 bases fit TRBD2. The V gene's germline CDR1 is SGHDN and CDR2 FVKESK. Unmatched junction bases numbered 10, after V lost 1 base and J lost 0 bases. The CDR3 has 20 residues. CDR3 in DNA: TGTGCCAGCAGCCAAGGGACTAGCGGGAAGGTTTGGGGCTCCTACAATGAGCAGTTCTTC. It codes for CASSQGTSGKVWGSYNEQFF.